Below are 21 T cell receptor beta chains sequenced from a single sample in a study of technical replicates of blood from a handful of donors. TCRdb's table, derived via immunoSEQ multiplex PCR, lists solely in-frame clones and lacks some. Of tens of thousands of clones in the sample, 85% to 95% are singletons; the top ten hold approximately 0.25%. The sequencing sample was made of T cells isolated from PBMCs. Every receptor here comes from a human donor in good health.

The chain employs TRBV5-1 and TRBJ1-4, with D unclear. Trimming pared 0 bases from V and 1 base from J, leaving 10 bases between. Germline lookup yields CDR1 SGHRS and CDR2 YFSETQ. The CDR3 totals 16 residues. The CDR3 region is CASSLETGLTNEKLFF. CDR3 bases: TGCGCCAGCAGCTTGGAGACGGGGTTAACTAATGAAAAACTGTTTTTT.

This chain links TRBV9 with TRBJ1-1; the D gene is possibly TRBD1 (5 bases). The CDR3 loop spans 13 amino acids. Trimming shortened V by 1 base and J by 10 bases, and 14 bases separated the two germline ends. Germline assignment: CDR1 SGDLS and CDR2 YYNGEE. CDR3 nucleotide sequence: TGTGCCAGCAGCGTATCGGGGGGGGTCGGAGCTTTCTTT. Its translation: CASSVSGGVGAFF.

The J gene is TRBJ2-3, the V gene TRBV5-1; 8 nucleotides match TRBD2. V lost 2 bases, J lost 5 bases, and 13 bases stayed unmatched. Germline CDR1 reads SGHRS; CDR2 reads YFSETQ. There are 17 residues in the CDR3. The CDR3 DNA reads as TGCGCCAGCAGCTTTCCACGAGCGGGAGCGTTTCGAGATACGCAGTATTTT. Translating it yields CASSFPRAGAFRDTQYF.

The CDR3 DNA follows: TGTGCCAGTAGTCGCCGGGACAGGGGAGGGAGAGGCAATCAGCCCCAGCATTTT. Its translation: CASSRRDRGGRGNQPQHF. The chain uses TRBV19 and TRBJ1-5, with TRBD1 matching 10 bases. Germline trimming cut 5 bases from V and 2 bases from J; bases unmatched to any gene: 12. Germline V gene sequence: CDR1 LNHDA, CDR2 SQIVND (reference sequence). The CDR3 has 18 amino acids. The full variable domain, completed using reference TRBV19 and TRBJ1-5, is DGGITQSPKYLFRKEGQNVTLSCEQNLNHDAMYWYRQDPGQGLRLIYYSQIVNDFQKGDIAEGYSVSREKKESFPLTVTSAQKNPTAFYLCASSRRDRGGRGNQPQHFGDGTRLSIL.

The V call is TRBV15, the J call TRBJ1-1; D ambiguous. The germline V gene encodes CDR1 LNHNV and CDR2 YYDKDF (reference sequence). This CDR3 spans 10 amino acids. Trimming left V 11 bases short and J 6 bases short, with 10 bases between. The CDR3 here is CAAGAPEAFF. CDR3 coding DNA: TGTGCCGCGGGAGCCCCTGAAGCTTTCTTT.

J is TRBJ1-2 and V is TRBV27; 9 bases fit TRBD1. This CDR3 contains 15 residues. The V and J ends lost 4 bases and 8 bases, in that order; junction bases with no gene match: 11. Looked up from germline, CDR1 is MNHEY and CDR2 is SMNVEV (reference sequence). For the CDR3, the DNA is TGTGCCAGCAGTTCAGGGGGACAGGGTACATTAGGCTACACCTTC. Residues: CASSSGGQGTLGYTF.

This chain joins TRBV27 and TRBJ2-7, with 9 bases that match TRBD1. Losses at the gene ends were 7 bases for V and 3 bases for J; bases not matched to a gene: 4. The CDR3 consists of 13 residues. Germline V lookup: CDR1 MNHEY, CDR2 SMNVEV (reference sequence). The CDR3 is CASTGQGYYEQYF. The CDR3 DNA reads as TGTGCCAGCACCGGACAGGGGTACTACGAGCAGTACTTC.

The chain couples TRBV4-1 to TRBJ1-1; D is perhaps TRBD1 (5 bases). Trimming removed 0 bases at V and 2 bases at J, with 13 bases between. Germline V gene data show CDR1 as MGHRA and CDR2 as YSYEKL. This CDR3 region has 16 residues. The CDR3 sequence: CASSQDIYGGNTEAFF. CDR3 DNA sequence: TGCGCCAGCAGCCAAGATATCTACGGGGGAAACACTGAAGCTTTCTTT.

The V and J genes are TRBV6-5 and TRBJ1-5; maybe TRBD1 (6 bases). V was cut by 6 bases and J by 6 bases, with 18 bases left in between. Germline CDR1 is MNHEY and CDR2 is SVGAGI. The CDR3 has 15 amino acids. The CDR3 loop is CASRTKAGDGQPQHF. The CDR3 nucleotides are TGTGCCAGCAGGACTAAAGCAGGGGATGGTCAGCCCCAGCATTTT.

This chain uses TRBV11-3 with TRBJ1-2; D perhaps matches TRBD1 (6 bases). V was cut by 4 bases and J by 4 bases, with 13 bases left in between. The CDR3 consists of 14 residues. Looked up from germline, CDR1 is SGHNT and CDR2 is YENEEA. CDR3 nucleotide sequence: TGTGCCAGCAGCTCGTCGGCCAGGGGCTATGGCTACACCTTC. Its protein product is CASSSSARGYGYTF.

The DNA for the CDR3 is TGTGCCAGTAGTATAGGTCTCGGGGAAAATCAGCCCCAGCATTTT. This codes for CASSIGLGENQPQHF. J is TRBJ1-5 and V is TRBV19, with D hard to call. Germline V gene data show CDR1 as LNHDA and CDR2 as SQIVND (reference sequence). This CDR3 is 15 amino acids long. Trimming removed 1 base from V and 4 bases from J, with 11 bases in between.

This chain links TRBV14 with TRBJ2-7; 7 positions match TRBD1. The CDR3 totals 13 residues. Germline assignment: CDR1 SGHDN and CDR2 FVKESK. Unmatched junction bases numbered 3, after V lost 6 bases and J lost 1 base. In nucleotides, the CDR3 is TGTGCCAGCAGAGACAGGGCTTCCTACGAGCAGTACTTC. It is translated as CASRDRASYEQYF.

The chain has TRBV7-2 and TRBJ2-3; 8 bases match TRBD2. This CDR3 is built from 17 residues. V lost 4 bases, J lost 6 bases, and 15 bases stayed unmatched. Germline loops: CDR1 SGHTA, CDR2 FQGNSA. The chain's CDR3 is CASSSGGVTLHTDTQYF. For the CDR3, the DNA is TGTGCCAGCAGCTCCGGGGGGGTCACTCTCCACACGGATACGCAGTATTTT.

V and J are TRBV5-5 and TRBJ1-4; D might be TRBD1 (5 bases). The V gene lost 5 bases and the J gene lost 8 bases, with 22 bases spanning the gap. The CDR3 contains 16 residues. Germline V gene sequence: CDR1 SGHKS, CDR2 YYEKEE (reference sequence). The CDR3 DNA reads TGTGCCAGCAGTCCTTCCATCGGGGGAGGACGGGAAAAACTGTTTTTT. Translated: CASSPSIGGGREKLFF.

The CDR3 protein is CASMPPGQDTDTQYF. The CDR3 DNA sequence: TGTGCCAGCATGCCCCCTGGGCAGGACACAGATACGCAGTATTTT. The rearrangement joins TRBV28 to TRBJ2-3; D remains ambiguous. Trimming pared 7 bases from V and 2 bases from J, leaving 16 bases between. CDR1 MDHEN and CDR2 SYDVKM come from the germline V gene. The CDR3 is made up of 15 amino acids. The full variable domain, completed using reference TRBV28 and TRBJ2-3, is DVKVTQSSRYLVKRTGEKVFLECVQDMDHENMFWYRQDPGLGLRLIYFSYDVKMKEKGDIPEGYSVSREKKERFSLILESASTNQTSMYLCASMPPGQDTDTQYFGPGTRLTVL.

The chain carries TRBV15 and TRBJ2-2; 8 bases are a match to TRBD2. V trimming: 0 bases; J trimming: 5 bases; junction bases outside the gene matches: 5. The CDR3 extends over 16 amino acids. Germline V gene sequence: CDR1 LNHNV, CDR2 YYDKDF (reference sequence). CDR3 residues: CATSRDPGGGTGELFF. CDR3 coding DNA: TGTGCCACCAGCAGAGACCCCGGGGGGGGAACCGGGGAGCTGTTTTTT.

V and J are TRBV7-4 and TRBJ2-3; the match to TRBD2 covers 8 bases. Germline assignment: CDR1 SGHVT and CDR2 SQSDAQ. The CDR3 runs to 17 residues. With 5 bases clipped from V and 4 bases from J, the junction kept 14 bases outside the gene matches. The DNA of the CDR3 is TGTGCCAGCAGCCCGGAGCGGGAGTGCCCGGGGGCAGATACGCAGTATTTT. It specifies CASSPERECPGADTQYF.

The rearrangement links TRBV5-1 to TRBJ2-1; D is perhaps TRBD1 (5 bases). V lost 7 bases and J 8 bases, leaving 19 bases between the germline ends. The CDR3 length is 14 residues. Germline V lookup: CDR1 SGHRS, CDR2 YFSETQ. CDR3 protein: CASSSVTGLDEQFF. CDR3 DNA: TGCGCCAGCTCCTCGGTAACAGGTCTGGATGAGCAGTTCTTC.

The CDR3 DNA follows: TGTGCCTGGAGCAGGGGGCTTGGGGAAAAACTGTTTTTT. Translation gives CAWSRGLGEKLFF. The chain employs TRBV30 and TRBJ1-4, with 8 bases identical to TRBD1. V dropped 3 bases and J dropped 8; count of bases not matched to a gene: 5. Germline values: CDR1 GTSNPN, CDR2 SVGIG (reference sequence). The CDR3 consists of 13 residues.

The chain links TRBV29-1 to TRBJ1-5; D gene unclear. The CDR3 has 12 amino acids. Germline values: CDR1 SQVTM, CDR2 ANQGSEA. Trimming took off 4 bases at V and 0 bases at J, with 4 bases between the two ends. CDR3 DNA sequence: TGCAGCGTTGGGGCTAGCAATCAGCCCCAGCATTTT. Amino acid sequence: CSVGASNQPQHF.

The chain recombines TRBV29-1 with TRBJ2-7; tentatively, D is TRBD2 (5 bases). The CDR3 has 13 amino acids. The V gene's germline CDR1 is SQVTM and CDR2 ANQGSEA. V lost 4 bases, J lost 7 bases, and 17 bases lay in between. Written as DNA, the CDR3 is TGCAGCGTTGTTGGACTGCAAAGCGGAGAGCAGTACTTC. It codes for CSVVGLQSGEQYF.